This T cell receptor beta chain appears in the sequencing data of a study of human T cells and chemical hapten exposure. In the study overall: Sensitization applied 2% DPC to approximately 2 cm by approximately 2 cm of upper inner arm skin. The patients were mostly female; they had alopecia areata, totalis or universalis. Patch tests applied 0.01% DPC to the upper back, read at 6 days.

Germline lookup yields CDR1 SEHNR and CDR2 FQNEAQ (reference sequence). The CDR3 sequence is 15 residues long. With 0 bases removed from V and 2 bases from J, the gap between germline ends came to 9 bases. Within the library, unique molecular identifiers were attached to each individual cDNA molecule. TCRdb called the RACE reads again in MiXCR, with one record for every CDR3 protein. The repertoire holds 180,000 or so distinct CDR3 sequences, with approximately 20% as singletons. Time point reported: patch test 1, 2 weeks after DPC sensitization. Documented treatment: therapeutic diphenylcyclopropenone sensitization with weekly scalp DPC. This clonotype was picked up a small number of times.

Sequencing used whole blood, obtained in connection with sensitization to the hapten diphenylcyclopropenone (DPC). This chain links TRBV7-9 with TRBJ2-3; D remains unclear. This clonotype originated in a woman between 45 and 65 years old with alopecia areata. Some clones in this sample may be carry-over from other donors' samples. The CDR3 region has the DNA TGTGCCAGCAGCTTAGCGGCCAGGCCCACAGATACGCAGTATTTT. It encodes CASSLAARPTDTQYF.